This TCR beta chain was observed in a study of OX40 agonist ivuxolimab in advanced cancers. This clone has a single count. Antigen unknown. Notes on the study in general: There were also nonresponders showing low normalized T-cell clonal expansion.

Sequenced by immunoSEQ multiplex PCR; TCRdb stores in-frame clones only, minus some. Of 50,000 to 65,000 clones in the sample, 81% were seen once. This CDR3 spans 17 amino acids. Trimming took off 2 bases at V and 1 base at J, with 18 bases between the two ends. The germline V gene has CDR1 SEHNR and CDR2 FQNEAQ (reference sequence). The sequence came from an adult with an advanced solid tumor such as melanoma, head and neck, liver or kidney cancer. This chain connects TRBV7-9 to TRBJ2-7, with D uncertain. Sample: CD4+ or CD8+ T cells sorted from blood, taken in a trial of the OX40 agonist ivuxolimab. CDR3 in DNA: TGTGCCAGCAGCTTACTACCGGGTAGCCGCTTGTCCTACGAGCAGTACTTC. It specifies CASSLLPGSRLSYEQYF.